This T cell receptor beta chain appears in the sequencing data of a study of shared clonotypes between healthy human individuals. Across the study: The study used three CD4 naive, three CD4 memory, two CD8 naive and one CD8 memory plate per donor.

Trimming removed 6 bases at V and 7 bases at J, with 22 bases between. The CDR3 spans 15 residues. Germline CDR1 reads MDHEN; CDR2 reads SYDVKM. Genomic DNA of each subset was evenly split across several immunoSEQ plates. The input for sorted-subset replicate PCRs was roughly 180 ng DNA, about 30,000 T cell genomes. Profiled with immunoSEQ multiplex PCR; TCRdb holds only in-frame clones, not every one. Altogether hundreds of thousands of clones are present, approximately 79% being singletons, with the ten largest covering under 13%. The TCR was taken from a man younger than 40 in good health. Sample: memory CD4+ T cells sorted from blood. The subset is: CD45RA-negative fraction. V and J are TRBV28 and TRBJ2-7; D may correspond to TRBD1 or TRBD2 (6 bases each). The CDR3 spells CASSPGTGGRWEQYF. In DNA form, the CDR3 reads TGTGCCAGCAGCCCAGGTACTGGGGGGCGCTGGGAGCAGTACTTC.